The next 27 T cell receptor beta chains were all read from a single sample in a study of human T cells and chemical hapten exposure. TCRdb analysed the RACE reads with MiXCR anew, one entry per CDR3 protein. The profile shows roughly 120,000 distinct CDR3 sequences, approximately 12% of them singletons. The time point here: pre-sensitization, week 0. The treatment denotes: therapeutic diphenylcyclopropenone sensitization with weekly scalp DPC. This material consisted of whole blood, taken in connection with sensitization to the hapten diphenylcyclopropenone (DPC). The receptors here all came from a young woman with alopecia areata. Some clones in this sample may be carry-over from other donors' samples.

This clonotype showed up many times. The rearrangement links TRBV30 to TRBJ1-1, with D tentatively TRBD1 (5 bases). This CDR3 is built from 13 residues. V lost 4 bases and J lost 1, with 10 bases in between. CDR1 is GTSNPN and CDR2 is SVGIG in the germline V gene (reference sequence). CDR3 DNA sequence: TGTGCCTGGATGATAGGGGCGAACACTGAAGCTTTCTTT. Translating it yields CAWMIGANTEAFF.

This chain joins TRBV6-1 and TRBJ1-3; weak D call: TRBD1 (5 bases). V was pared by 5 bases and J by 0 bases, with 11 bases between. The CDR3 contains 15 residues. Germline-derived CDR1 and CDR2 are MNHNS and SASEGT. CDR3 in DNA: TGTGCCAGCAGTCTGACAGACCTCTCTGGAAACACCATATATTTT. It yields the protein CASSLTDLSGNTIYF.

This clonotype occurred a few times. The CDR3 DNA sequence: TGTGCCAGCAGCTTAGCGGGTACTCCAGGGGTTCAGTACTTC. Its translation: CASSLAGTPGVQYF. The chain couples TRBV7-2 to TRBJ2-4; D is perhaps TRBD1 (6 bases). Trimming took off 0 bases at V and 11 bases at J, with 14 bases between the two ends. The CDR3 has 14 amino acids. Germline V lookup: CDR1 SGHTA, CDR2 FQGNSA.

The rearrangement uses TRBV7-2 and TRBJ2-5, with D unclear. The CDR3 extends over 14 amino acids. With 0 bases removed from V and 5 bases from J, the gap between germline ends came to 10 bases. Germline V gene lookup returns CDR1 SGHTA and CDR2 FQGNSA. CDR3 DNA: TGTGCCAGCAGCTTAGCGTCGCTTCGGGAGACCCAGTACTTC. This encodes CASSLASLRETQYF.

The chain is built from TRBV7-2 and TRBJ2-7; tentative D call: TRBD2 (5 bases). This CDR3 has 14 residues. Germline CDR1 and CDR2: SGHTA and FQGNSA. Trimming pared 1 base from V and 3 bases from J, leaving 10 bases between. The CDR3 region has the DNA TGTGCCAGCAGCTTAGAACTAGGCGGCTACGAGCAGTACTTC. This sequence encodes CASSLELGGYEQYF.

This rearrangement joins TRBV5-1 to TRBJ2-2; D ambiguous. The CDR3 is 16 residues long. V gave up 4 bases and J gave up 2 bases, with 15 bases separating them. Per germline, CDR1 SGHRS and CDR2 YFSETQ. This CDR3 is CASSTTGLVNTGELFF. CDR3 DNA: TGCGCCAGCAGCACCACGGGTCTGGTAAACACCGGGGAGCTGTTTTTT.

V gene TRBV9 combines with J gene TRBJ2-2, with D possibly being TRBD2 (6 bases). V was pared by 0 bases and J by 2 bases, with 11 bases between. This CDR3 contains 16 residues. Looked up from germline, CDR1 is SGDLS and CDR2 is YYNGEE. The CDR3 sequence is CASSVAGAGNTGELFF. CDR3 coding DNA: TGTGCCAGCAGCGTAGCGGGCGCGGGAAACACCGGGGAGCTGTTTTTT.

This clonotype was seen many times. The chain joins TRBV6-1 to TRBJ1-6, with D hard to call. Trimming removed 1 base at V and 1 base at J, with 5 bases between. Germline loops: CDR1 MNHNS, CDR2 SASEGT. The CDR3 consists of 15 residues. In nucleotides, the CDR3 is TGTGCCAGCAGTGAAGGGGGTTCCTATAATTCACCCCTCCACTTT. It specifies CASSEGGSYNSPLHF.

This clonotype showed up just a few times. V is TRBV4-2 and J is TRBJ1-3; the D gene is possibly TRBD1 (5 bases). Germline CDR1 is LGHNA and CDR2 is YNFKEQ. V lost 7 bases and J lost 0, with 16 bases in between. The CDR3 runs 16 residues. DNA for the CDR3: TGTGCCAGCACAGGGCAGGCGGGACGCTCTGGAAACACCATATATTTT. Translated: CASTGQAGRSGNTIYF.

V gene TRBV3-1 combines with J gene TRBJ1-2; tentative D call: TRBD1 (6 bases). Germline V lookup: CDR1 LGHDT, CDR2 YNNKEL (reference sequence). The length of the CDR3 is 11 residues. The germline V and J ends were trimmed by 8 bases and 6 bases, with 10 bases remaining between them. The CDR3 DNA follows: TGTGCCAGCCGCAGGGGTGATGGCTACACCTTC. The encoded protein is CASRRGDGYTF.

This chain connects TRBV5-4 to TRBJ2-1; unclear D gene. The germline gives CDR1 SGHNT, CDR2 YYREEE (reference sequence). V was clipped by 4 bases and J by 2 bases, with 16 bases between them. CDR3 length equals 16 residues. In DNA, the CDR3 is TGTGCCAGCAGCGATACGTTCACACAACCCTACAATGAGCAGTTCTTC. The encoded protein is CASSDTFTQPYNEQFF.

The genes are TRBV28 and TRBJ2-2, with D unresolved. This CDR3 contains 12 residues. Germline V gene sequence: CDR1 MDHEN, CDR2 SYDVKM. The V and J ends lost 5 bases and 8 bases respectively, with 9 bases between them. The CDR3 loop reads CASSAPVGELFF. Here the CDR3 DNA reads TGTGCCAGCAGTGCCCCGGTTGGGGAGCTGTTTTTT. The complete variable domain, with remaining parts taken from reference TRBV28 and TRBJ2-2, reads DVKVTQSSRYLVKRTGEKVFLECVQDMDHENMFWYRQDPGLGLRLIYFSYDVKMKEKGDIPEGYSVSREKKERFSLILESASTNQTSMYLCASSAPVGELFFGEGSRLTVL.

This clonotype was recorded once. The V call is TRBV20-1, the J call TRBJ1-2; D call uncertain. V dropped 5 bases and J dropped 4 bases, with 14 bases sitting between them. Germline V gives CDR1 DFQATT, CDR2 SNEGSKA (reference sequence). There are 13 residues in the CDR3. The CDR3 protein is CSAPSEGVYGYTF. As DNA, the CDR3 is TGCAGTGCTCCCTCGGAGGGCGTCTATGGCTACACCTTC.

A single count supports this clonotype. A much larger clone differs from this one at a single base, so this may be a read error. Because the CDR3 is missing its conserved closing phenylalanine or tryptophan, this is likely a read error. The genes are TRBV3-1 and TRBJ1-1, with 7 nucleotides matching TRBD1. The CDR3 extends over 12 amino acids. Germline loops: CDR1 LGHDT, CDR2 YNNKEL (reference sequence). The V gene end was trimmed by 4 bases and the J gene end by 5 bases; junction bases not matched to a gene: 1. The CDR3 nucleotides are TGTGCCAGCAGCCTGGACAGGACTGAAGCTTTCCTT. This sequence encodes CASSLDRTEAFL.

The table lists this clonotype with many counts. The gene calls are TRBV29-1 and TRBJ2-1; 7 bases are shared with TRBD2. Trimming took 4 bases from V and 8 from J; bases not matched to a gene: 17. The CDR3 extends over 16 amino acids. CDR1 and CDR2 (germline): SQVTM, ANQGSEA. CDR3 residues: CSVVFFRISGGDEQFF. Written as DNA, the CDR3 is TGCAGCGTTGTTTTCTTTCGGATCTCGGGAGGAGATGAGCAGTTCTTC.

The chain employs TRBV11-2 and TRBJ2-1; TRBD2 matches 10 bases. This CDR3 has 17 amino acids. V lost 0 bases, J lost 6 bases, and 8 bases stayed unmatched. CDR1 and CDR2 (germline): SGHAT, FQNNGV. The CDR3 DNA reads as TGTGCCAGCAGCTTAGAAAGCCTAGCGGGGGTTTCCAATGAGCAGTTCTTC. It translates to CASSLESLAGVSNEQFF.

This clonotype was seen only a few times. The chain combines TRBV4-1 with TRBJ2-7; 7 nucleotides agree with TRBD2. Per the germline V gene, CDR1 is MGHRA and CDR2 is YSYEKL. The length of the CDR3 is 17 residues. V shed 5 bases and J 3 bases; nucleotides not matched to a gene: 16. The DNA of the CDR3 is TGCGCCAGCAGCGTCCAGGGAGGGGCCCGGGGTTACTACGAGCAGTACTTC. Amino acids: CASSVQGGARGYYEQYF.

The chain employs TRBV7-9 and TRBJ1-5; TRBD1 matches 8 bases. V lost 1 base to trimming and J lost 4 bases; unmatched junction nucleotides: 3. Germline CDR1 is SEHNR and CDR2 is FQNEAQ (reference sequence). The CDR3 covers 15 residues. DNA of the CDR3: TGTGCCAGCAGCTTAGTCGGACAGGGTAATCAGCCCCAGCATTTT. The encoded protein is CASSLVGQGNQPQHF.

The rearrangement links TRBV4-2 to TRBJ2-1; D is uncertain. Germline V gene sequence: CDR1 LGHNA, CDR2 YNFKEQ. V was trimmed by 2 bases and J by 2 bases, leaving 7 bases between them. CDR3 size: 14 residues. The CDR3 coding sequence is TGTGCCAGCAGCCAACAGGCGGCCTACAATGAGCAGTTCTTC. Translated: CASSQQAAYNEQFF.

This chain uses TRBV7-9 with TRBJ1-3; possible D gene TRBD1, 5 bases. The germline gives CDR1 SEHNR, CDR2 FQNEAQ (reference sequence). CDR3 size: 20 residues. V lost 2 bases to trimming and J lost 2 bases, with 25 bases between them. The CDR3 nucleotides read TGTGCCAGCAGCTTAAAGACCCCGACAGCCCCTCTTATTCCTGGAAACACCATATATTTT. It is translated as CASSLKTPTAPLIPGNTIYF.

This clonotype was seen repeatedly, ten times or more. J is TRBJ1-1 and V is TRBV6-5, with a weak D call TRBD1 (6 bases). CDR3 size: 14 residues. V lost 6 bases and J lost 1, with 12 bases in between. Germline V lookup: CDR1 MNHEY, CDR2 SVGAGI. The CDR3 loop reads CASRVGGWNTEAFF. In nucleotides, the CDR3 is TGTGCCAGCAGGGTAGGGGGTTGGAACACTGAAGCTTTCTTT.

The chain has TRBV6-2 or TRBV6-3 and TRBJ1-2, with a possible D match to TRBD1 (6 bases). CDR3 length: 17 residues. Trimming took 0 bases from V and 7 from J, leaving 21 bases between them. The germline V gene has CDR1 MNHEY and CDR2 SVGEGT. DNA of the CDR3: TGTGCCAGCAGTTACTCCGGACTCCGGGACACGGAACGTGGCTACACCTTC. This sequence encodes CASSYSGLRDTERGYTF.

The chain carries TRBV7-2 and TRBJ1-2; D is perhaps TRBD1 (6 bases). This CDR3 is built from 15 residues. Germline V gives CDR1 SGHTA, CDR2 FQGNSA. V lost 5 bases, J lost 4 bases, and 17 bases lay in between. The CDR3 region is CASSQRGSPTYGYTF. The CDR3 nucleotides read TGTGCCAGCAGCCAAAGGGGGAGCCCGACCTATGGCTACACCTTC.

The chain has TRBV4-3 and TRBJ2-7; maybe TRBD2 (5 bases). CDR3 length: 16 amino acids. Trimming left V 1 base short and J 2 bases short, with 15 bases between. In germline, CDR1 is LGHNA, CDR2 YSLEER. The CDR3 is CASSQGLSRGAYEQYF. In nucleotides, the CDR3 is TGCGCCAGCAGCCAAGGTTTAAGTCGGGGAGCCTACGAGCAGTACTTC.

To note about this clonotype: At one of its ends the junction is not consistent with the germline gene, which may arise from a read error. This CDR3 reads CAGSFIGGSQETQYF. In nucleotides, the CDR3 is TGTGCCGGCAGTTTCATCGGGGGTTCTCAAGAGACCCAGTACTTC. This rearrangement joins TRBV12-3 or TRBV12-4 to TRBJ2-5; D perhaps matches TRBD2 (6 bases). There are 15 residues in the CDR3.

Ten or more counts support this clonotype. No DNA is shown, since the ends of the CDR3 on it are uncertain; the CDR3 is the one TCRdb lists. CDR3 region: CASSQDWGRGISNEQFF. This sequence joins TRBV3-2 and TRBJ2-1; the table's D call, TRBD1, was not checked against the DNA. TRBV3-2 is labeled a pseudogene. A total of 17 residues make up the CDR3, ends included.

This clonotype occurred a few times. The CDR3 DNA sequence: TGTGCCAGCAGCCAAGATATGTCCCAGCCTGGGGCCAACGTCCTGACTTTC. Translation: CASSQDMSQPGANVLTF. V and J are TRBV4-2 and TRBJ2-6; unclear D gene. The V gene lost 0 bases and the J gene lost 2 bases, with 11 bases spanning the gap. The germline V gene encodes CDR1 LGHNA and CDR2 YNFKEQ. The CDR3 runs to 17 residues.